This entry is about one T cell receptor (beta chain). Recruited during active infection, patients (from Seattle) were subsequently followed longitudinally. The data belong to a study of blood T cell repertoires in COVID-19. In the study overall: Material from acute and convalescent COVID-19 was sourced from the United States, Italy and Spain. Sources were T cells, B-cell-depleted T cells, or PBMCs; the material itself was cDNA or gDNA.

In the source study's methods: Nucleated cell number was recorded as an estimate derived from reference gene primer amplification. The assay was immunoSEQ multiplex PCR, and TCRdb's table has in-frame clones only and misses some. V, J and clone size derive from that table, while D and trimming were established from the DNA sequence. The table has about 360,000 clones, 86% seen once; the top ten hold under 8.5%. The sequenced sample was peripheral blood. This receptor was obtained from a woman between 55 and 75 years old with COVID-19, enrolled during active disease.

CDR3 amino acids: CASSLDSLTEAFF. In DNA, the CDR3 is TGTGCCAGCAGTTTGGACAGTCTGACTGAAGCTTTCTTT. The chain uses TRBV25-1 and TRBJ1-1, with D possibly being TRBD1 (6 bases). V lost 5 bases and J lost 5, with 12 bases in between. CDR3 length equals 13 residues. In germline, CDR1 is MGHDK, CDR2 SYGVNS. The full variable domain, completed using reference TRBV25-1 and TRBJ1-1, is EADIYQTPRYLVIGTGKKITLECSQTMGHDKMYWYQQDPGMELHLIHYSYGVNSTEKGDLSSESTVSRIRTEHFPLTLESARPSHTSQYLCASSLDSLTEAFFGQGTRLTVV.